These 24 T cell receptor beta chains share one sample of origin, sequenced in a study of shared clonotypes between healthy human individuals. The method was immunoSEQ multiplex PCR; TCRdb's version includes in-frame clones alone and lacks a portion of them. Of about 680,000 clones listed, 73% are singletons. Sequences were obtained from memory CD4+ T cells sorted from blood. Documented subset: CD45RA-negative fraction. The source of these receptors is a woman in her 30s in good health.

The chain employs TRBV28 and TRBJ2-1; 14 nucleotides line up with TRBD2. V was clipped by 6 bases and J by 9 bases; unmatched bases: 7. This CDR3 region has 15 residues. From germline, CDR1 is MDHEN and CDR2 SYDVKM. The CDR3 loop reads CASSPGTSGSGEQFF. The CDR3 DNA follows: TGTGCCAGCAGCCCCGGGACTAGCGGGAGTGGTGAGCAGTTCTTC.

The chain employs TRBV7-9 and TRBJ1-2; 7 bases align to TRBD1. The germline V gene encodes CDR1 SEHNR and CDR2 FQNEAQ (reference sequence). The length of the CDR3 is 13 residues. With V trimmed by 3 bases and J by 7 bases, 5 bases remained unmatched. The CDR3 is CASSLEGAGGYTF. The CDR3 DNA follows: TGTGCCAGCAGCTTGGAGGGGGCAGGTGGCTACACCTTC.

The chain uses TRBV6-5 and TRBJ1-5; D is possibly TRBD1 (6 bases). The CDR3 extends over 14 amino acids. The V gene's germline CDR1 is MNHEY and CDR2 SVGAGI. The germline V and J ends were trimmed by 5 bases and 9 bases, with 17 bases remaining between them. CDR3 bases: TGTGCCAGCAGTCCAACAGGGACTTGGGGGCCCCAGCATTTT. As protein: CASSPTGTWGPQHF.

This chain uses TRBV5-1 with TRBJ1-4; D possibly corresponds to TRBD1 (6 bases). The CDR3 consists of 14 residues. Between the trimmed V and J ends, which lost 4 bases and 8 bases, there was a span of 15 bases. In germline, CDR1 is SGHRS, CDR2 YFSETQ. CDR3 sequence (DNA): TGCGCCAGCAGCCCACAGGGAGTAGGGGAAAAACTGTTTTTT. Encoded protein: CASSPQGVGEKLFF.

On this clone: Other DNA sequences in the same sample also yield this CDR3. This sequence joins TRBV28 and TRBJ1-2; maybe TRBD1 (5 bases). Germline CDR1 reads MDHEN; CDR2 reads SYDVKM. The CDR3 loop spans 12 amino acids. V lost 4 bases, J lost 3 bases, and 6 bases lay in between. In nucleotides, the CDR3 is TGTGCCAGCAGTTGGGGCGACTATGGCTACACCTTC. Residues: CASSWGDYGYTF.

This chain uses TRBV25-1 with TRBJ2-1; 9 bases fit TRBD2. Per germline, CDR1 MGHDK and CDR2 SYGVNS. CDR3 length: 15 residues. Trimming removed 1 base from V and 8 bases from J; junction bases left unmatched: 6. As DNA, the CDR3 is TGTGCCAGCAGTGAATGGGTAGCGGGAGAAGATGAGCAGTTCTTC. Protein product: CASSEWVAGEDEQFF.

This chain connects TRBV25-1 to TRBJ2-5; D assignment may be TRBD1 or TRBD2 (6 bases each). The CDR3 consists of 14 residues. Per germline, CDR1 MGHDK and CDR2 SYGVNS. Trimming pared 8 bases from V and 4 bases from J, leaving 17 bases between. The CDR3 nucleotides are TGTGCCAGCCGAAAGGGGGGCGTCCCAGAGACCCAGTACTTC. Residues: CASRKGGVPETQYF.

The genes are TRBV5-4 and TRBJ2-7; 7 nucleotides align to TRBD2. The V gene end was trimmed by 3 bases and the J gene end by 4 bases; junction bases not matched to a gene: 13. The CDR3 is 16 residues long. The V gene's germline CDR1 is SGHNT and CDR2 YYREEE (reference sequence). The CDR3 DNA reads TGTGCCAGCAGCTGGGGTCAGGCGGGAGTAGCGTACGAGCAGTACTTC. This sequence encodes CASSWGQAGVAYEQYF.

The chain combines TRBV6-6 with TRBJ1-1; a weak D match, TRBD1 (5 bases). CDR3 size: 13 residues. V lost 8 bases to trimming and J lost 6 bases, with 16 bases between them. Germline CDR1 is MNHNY and CDR2 is SVGAGI (reference sequence). The CDR3 here is CASGRGEGAEAFF. The DNA for the CDR3 is TGTGCCAGCGGTAGGGGAGAGGGCGCTGAAGCTTTCTTT.

The chain has TRBV29-1 and TRBJ1-1; D not certain. There are 15 residues in the CDR3. The germline CDR1 and CDR2 sequences are SQVTM and ANQGSEA. V shed 4 bases and J shed 8 bases, with 23 bases lying between them. The chain's CDR3 is CSVGTLGRALTEAFF. CDR3 nucleotides: TGCAGCGTTGGCACGCTCGGCCGGGCGCTGACAGAAGCTTTCTTT.

The chain has TRBV18 and TRBJ1-4; D is undetermined. Trimming removed 2 bases at V and 0 bases at J, with 7 bases between. The length of the CDR3 is 15 residues. The germline CDR1 and CDR2 sequences are KGHSH and LQKENI. Here the CDR3 reads CASSPLDATNEKLFF. CDR3 in DNA: TGTGCCAGCTCACCATTGGATGCAACTAATGAAAAACTGTTTTTT.

V usage is TRBV4-2 and J usage is TRBJ2-6, with no clear D. Germline CDR1 reads LGHNA; CDR2 reads YNFKEQ. CDR3 length: 18 amino acids. V dropped 5 bases and J dropped 5 bases, with 22 bases sitting between them. The CDR3 region has the DNA TGTGCCAGCAGCGCCTTTCTCAAAGGTTACAGTCGGGCCAACGTCCTGACTTTC. Its translation is CASSAFLKGYSRANVLTF.

This sequence joins TRBV7-2 and TRBJ1-5; 7 nucleotides align to TRBD1. This CDR3 spans 15 amino acids. Germline lookup yields CDR1 SGHTA and CDR2 FQGNSA. After removal of 5 bases from V and 7 bases from J, the junction contained 11 bases not matched to a gene. The CDR3 nucleotides are TGTGCCAGCAGCCTCCGACAGGGTCCAGGACAGCCCCAGCATTTT. This translates into CASSLRQGPGQPQHF.

This sequence joins TRBV6-5 and TRBJ2-1, with 9 bases matching TRBD1. V lost 0 bases to trimming and J lost 10 bases; unmatched junction nucleotides: 10. Looked up from germline, CDR1 is MNHEY and CDR2 is SVGAGI. The CDR3 is made up of 16 amino acids. The CDR3 spells CASSYSGGIGTGEQFF. Here the CDR3 DNA reads TGTGCCAGCAGTTACTCGGGCGGGATCGGGACAGGGGAGCAGTTCTTC.

This clone was seen once. V and J are TRBV5-1 and TRBJ2-5, with 9 bases lining up with TRBD1. This CDR3 has 17 amino acids. The junction had 12 bases not matched to a gene; V was cut back by 5 bases and J by 1 base. CDR1 and CDR2 (germline): SGHRS, YFSETQ. CDR3: CASSLVPPGQGQETQYF. CDR3 sequence (DNA): TGCGCCAGCAGTCTCGTACCTCCGGGACAGGGCCAAGAGACCCAGTACTTC.

The chain couples TRBV14 to TRBJ2-7, with 7 bases aligning to TRBD2. This CDR3 region has 14 residues. V dropped 4 bases and J dropped 2; count of bases not matched to a gene: 5. In germline, CDR1 is SGHDN, CDR2 FVKESK. DNA for the CDR3: TGTGCCAGCAGCCGGGGCGGGAGAGCCTACGAGCAGTACTTC. It yields the protein CASSRGGRAYEQYF.

This clone was detected once. This chain joins TRBV28 and TRBJ2-7; TRBD1 matches 7 bases. The CDR3 sequence is 14 residues long. Germline V gene data show CDR1 as MDHEN and CDR2 as SYDVKM. With 6 bases clipped from V and 3 bases from J, the junction kept 8 bases outside the gene matches. CDR3 in amino acids: CASRMGTEIYEQYF. The CDR3 nucleotides are TGTGCCAGCAGGATGGGGACAGAGATCTACGAGCAGTACTTC.

This sequence joins TRBV4-2 and TRBJ1-4, with 9 bases that match TRBD1. Germline trimming cut 5 bases from V and 5 bases from J; bases unmatched to any gene: 3. Germline values: CDR1 LGHNA, CDR2 YNFKEQ. The CDR3 extends over 14 amino acids. The CDR3 protein is CASSTGTGNEKLFF. CDR3 nucleotide sequence: TGTGCCAGCAGCACTGGGACAGGGAATGAAAAACTGTTTTTT.

The V call is TRBV7-2, the J call TRBJ2-1; 12 positions match TRBD2. This CDR3 region has 15 residues. The V segment lost 2 bases and the J segment 6 bases; nucleotides outside the gene matches: 2. From germline, CDR1 is SGHTA and CDR2 FQGNSA. This CDR3 is CASSLRTSGINEQFF. The CDR3 nucleotides read TGTGCCAGCAGCTTACGGACTAGCGGGATCAATGAGCAGTTCTTC.

The chain uses TRBV19 and TRBJ2-7; tentative D call: TRBD1 (5 bases). V lost 4 bases to trimming and J lost 7 bases, with 11 bases between them. Germline V gene lookup returns CDR1 LNHDA and CDR2 SQIVND (reference sequence). CDR3 length: 12 amino acids. The CDR3 region is CASSTRQGEQYF. The CDR3 DNA follows: TGTGCCAGTAGTACTCGGCAGGGAGAGCAGTACTTC.

This chain connects TRBV18 to TRBJ2-7; D is perhaps TRBD2 (5 bases). Trimming removed 6 bases at V and 0 bases at J, with 15 bases between. The CDR3 extends over 15 amino acids. Germline V lookup: CDR1 KGHSH, CDR2 LQKENI. Here the CDR3 DNA reads TGTGCCAGCTCCCCAGGAGGACGGAGCTCCTACGAGCAGTACTTC. Translating gives CASSPGGRSSYEQYF.

This clone was found a few times. The rearrangement joins TRBV5-1 to TRBJ2-3, with 7 bases aligning to TRBD1. Germline V gene sequence: CDR1 SGHRS, CDR2 YFSETQ. The CDR3 consists of 15 residues. V shed 4 bases, J shed 6 bases, and the junction held 11 bases outside the gene matches. In DNA, the CDR3 is TGCGCCAGCAGCCCAGGAGACAGGGATCAGGATACGCAGTATTTT. It specifies CASSPGDRDQDTQYF.

The chain is built from TRBV28 and TRBJ2-7; D tentatively fits TRBD1 or TRBD2 (6 bases each). Germline V CDR1 and CDR2: MDHEN, SYDVKM. V shed 8 bases and J shed 3 bases, with 11 bases lying between them. The length of the CDR3 is 12 residues. As DNA, the CDR3 is TGTGCCAGCCACGGGGGCTACTACGAGCAGTACTTC. It translates to CASHGGYYEQYF.

The chain carries TRBV30 and TRBJ1-6; D is unresolved. V was pared by 2 bases and J by 10 bases, with 15 bases between. CDR1 and CDR2 from the germline V gene are GTSNPN and SVGIG (reference sequence). The CDR3 totals 14 residues. CDR3 protein: CAWSLDRGFSPLHF. The CDR3 coding sequence is TGTGCCTGGAGTCTTGATCGAGGGTTCTCACCCCTCCACTTT.